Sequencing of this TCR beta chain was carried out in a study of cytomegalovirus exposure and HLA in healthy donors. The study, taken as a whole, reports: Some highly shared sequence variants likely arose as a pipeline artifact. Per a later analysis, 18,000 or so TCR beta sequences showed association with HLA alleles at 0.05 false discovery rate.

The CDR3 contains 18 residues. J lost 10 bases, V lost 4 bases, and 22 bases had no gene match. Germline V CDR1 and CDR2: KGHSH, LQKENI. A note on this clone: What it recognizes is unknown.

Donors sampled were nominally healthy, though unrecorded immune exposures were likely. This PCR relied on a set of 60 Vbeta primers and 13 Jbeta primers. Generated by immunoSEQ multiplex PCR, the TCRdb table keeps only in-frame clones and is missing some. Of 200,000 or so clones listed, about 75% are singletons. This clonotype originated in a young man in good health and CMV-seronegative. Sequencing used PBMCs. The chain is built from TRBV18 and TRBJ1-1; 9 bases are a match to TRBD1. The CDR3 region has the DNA TGTGCCAGCTCACGATTTGAGGGGACAGGGAATCGTGGAGGGGTAGCTTTCTTT. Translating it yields CASSRFEGTGNRGGVAFF. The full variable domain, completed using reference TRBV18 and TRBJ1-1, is NAGVMQNPRHLVRRRGQEARLRCSPMKGHSHVYWYRQLPEEGLKFMVYLQKENIIDESGMPKERFSAEFPKEGPSILRIQQVVRGDSAAYFCASSRFEGTGNRGGVAFFGQGTRLTVV.